This entry is about one TCR beta chain. Profiled with immunoSEQ multiplex PCR; TCRdb holds only in-frame clones, not every one. The profile shows around 120,000 clones, 90% to 95% of them singletons. This entry is derived from a study of control samples from healthy donors and cancer patients. CDR1 SGHTA and CDR2 FQGNSA come from the germline V gene. The J segment lost 4 bases and the V segment lost 3 bases, leaving 6 bases of the junction unmatched. The CDR3 consists of 15 residues. The sequencing sample was made of blood. V gene TRBV7-2 combines with J gene TRBJ2-7; TRBD2 matches 10 bases. The receptor comes from a woman aged 18-29 years in good health. The CDR3, as DNA: TGTGCCAGCAGCTTTACTAGCGGGACGCCTTACGAGCAGTACTTC. Its protein is CASSFTSGTPYEQYF.